These T cell receptor beta chains were read from a single sample in a study of long-term antiretroviral therapy in people with HIV. TCRdb's copy holds only in-frame clones and misses some; the assay was immunoSEQ multiplex PCR. The profile shows over 15,000 clones, roughly 78% of them singletons. Sequencing used unsorted PBMCs, obtained 0.2 years after starting antiretroviral therapy. Receptors were obtained from a woman between 40 and 55 years old with HIV. Both conserved end residues are part of each CDR3.

V	CDR3
TRBV5-4	CASSLTLSDEQYF
TRBV4-3	CASSLRQIATNEKLFF
TRBV7-2	CASSPGQGRIGYTF
TRBV2	CASSLSGFGYTF
TRBV6-6	CASTSRGGLTYNEQFF
TRBV29-1	CSVRQDSNQPQHF
TRBV14	CASSQFSNTGELFF
TRBV6-5	CASSYEVGGGSEQFF
TRBV7-9	CASGTDVNTGELFF
TRBV7-9	CASSLREAQYNEQFF
TRBV5-1	CASGLQDTSYEQYF
TRBV7-8	CASSPVGGSNTEAFF
TRBV7-6	CASSPGGPEAFF
TRBV7-9	CASSSRGTYEQYF
TRBV6-1	CASRASGGYYNEQFF
TRBV10-2	CASSGNNHEQYF
TRBV6-1	CASSGGLAGEQYF
TRBV7-9	CASSLGGPGLAKNIQYF
TRBV2	CASIGFGSGNTIYF
TRBV27	CASRRVGSSYNSPLHF
TRBV5-1	CASCMWEGEGNEQFF
TRBV18	CASSQKSDRIYEQYF
TRBV15	CATSFTGISNYGYTF
TRBV27	CASSLSPRAYEQYF
TRBV29-1	CSVESAESGQGSYGYTF